A single sample gave rise to the 29 T cell receptor beta chains below, sequenced in a study of shared clonotypes between healthy human individuals. TCRdb's table, derived via immunoSEQ multiplex PCR, lists solely in-frame clones and lacks some. The sample records more than 400,000 clones, about 96% being singletons. The specimen was naive CD4+ T cells sorted from blood. This sample's subset: CD45RA+ positively selected. The receptors originated from a young woman in good health.

The chain employs TRBV10-1 and TRBJ2-3, with a tentative D call TRBD1 (5 bases). The CDR3 sequence is 13 residues long. In germline, CDR1 is WNHNN, CDR2 SYGVQD (reference sequence). Trimming shortened V by 6 bases and J by 9 bases, and 16 bases separated the two germline ends. The CDR3 is CASSPLGLPTQYF. For the CDR3, the DNA is TGCGCCAGCAGCCCCCTGGGGCTACCGACGCAGTATTTT.

The chain combines TRBV2 with TRBJ2-1, with TRBD1 matching over 9 bases. CDR1 and CDR2 from the germline V gene are SNHLY and FYNNEI. J gave up 5 bases and V 2 bases, and 7 bases lay outside the gene matches. There are 16 residues in the CDR3. CDR3 sequence (DNA): TGTGCCAGCAGTGAATTCGGGACAGGGAATGACAATGAGCAGTTCTTC. Its protein is CASSEFGTGNDNEQFF. Based on the CDR3 plus reference TRBV2 and TRBJ2-1, the full variable domain is EPEVTQTPSHQVTQMGQEVILRCVPISNHLYFYWYRQILGQKVEFLVSFYNNEISEKSEIFDDQFSVERPDGSNFTLKIRSTKLEDSAMYFCASSEFGTGNDNEQFFGPGTRLTVL.

The V call is TRBV28, the J call TRBJ2-1, with 10 nucleotides matching TRBD1. V was clipped by 3 bases and J by 3 bases; unmatched bases: 5. The CDR3 extends over 16 amino acids. CDR1 is MDHEN, CDR2 SYDVKM, per germline. The CDR3 nucleotides are TGTGCCAGCAGTTTCCGCGGACAGGGGGTCTACAATGAGCAGTTCTTC. The encoded protein is CASSFRGQGVYNEQFF.

The chain employs TRBV11-2 and TRBJ2-1; D remains ambiguous. V shed 1 base and J shed 10 bases, with 14 bases lying between them. Germline V gene sequence: CDR1 SGHAT, CDR2 FQNNGV. This CDR3 comprises 14 residues. CDR3 protein: CASSLGISRREQFF. The CDR3 DNA sequence: TGTGCCAGCAGCTTAGGTATTTCCCGACGGGAGCAGTTCTTC.

CDR3 sequence (DNA): TGTGCCAGCAGCCCATGGATAAATAGCGGGAGTCCCTACGAGCAGTACTTC. This encodes CASSPWINSGSPYEQYF. This chain joins TRBV7-9 and TRBJ2-7; 9 bases are shared with TRBD2. The CDR3 length is 17 residues. Trimming cost V 5 bases and J 2 bases; bases outside gene matches: 13. CDR1 and CDR2 from the germline V gene are SEHNR and FQNEAQ (reference sequence).

CDR3 bases: TGTGGGAGGAGGTATAGCAATCAGCCCCAGCATTTT. Translation gives CGRRYSNQPQHF. The chain links TRBV28 to TRBJ1-5; D unclear. This CDR3 is built from 12 residues. The germline V gene has CDR1 MDHEN and CDR2 SYDVKM.

The V and J genes are TRBV2 and TRBJ2-1; D may match TRBD1 or TRBD2 (5 bases each). V was clipped by 9 bases and J by 6 bases, with 12 bases between them. The V gene's germline CDR1 is SNHLY and CDR2 FYNNEI. The CDR3 contains 12 residues. The CDR3 region has the DNA TGTGCCAGTGGTGGGGACCTCAATGAGCAGTTCTTC. This translates into CASGGDLNEQFF. Full variable domain (rest looked up from reference TRBV2 and TRBJ2-1): EPEVTQTPSHQVTQMGQEVILRCVPISNHLYFYWYRQILGQKVEFLVSFYNNEISEKSEIFDDQFSVERPDGSNFTLKIRSTKLEDSAMYFCASGGDLNEQFFGPGTRLTVL.

The chain links TRBV5-1 to TRBJ2-5; D call uncertain. CDR3 length equals 13 residues. V was trimmed by 2 bases and J by 2 bases, leaving 7 bases between them. CDR1 is SGHRS and CDR2 is YFSETQ in the germline V gene. The CDR3, as DNA: TGCGCCAGCAGCTTTGCACTGCAAGAGACCCAGTACTTC. Its translation is CASSFALQETQYF.

The chain uses TRBV6-4 and TRBJ2-1; 8 positions match TRBD2. CDR3 length equals 15 residues. V shed 4 bases, J shed 3 bases, and the junction held 5 bases outside the gene matches. Germline V lookup: CDR1 MRHNA, CDR2 SNTAGT. CDR3 sequence (DNA): TGTGCCAGCAGTGTGGAGACTAGCGACTACAATGAGCAGTTCTTC. Its protein product is CASSVETSDYNEQFF.

This chain links TRBV6-1 with TRBJ2-7, with TRBD2 matching 11 bases. Germline loops: CDR1 MNHNS, CDR2 SASEGT. The CDR3 is 15 residues long. With V trimmed by 4 bases and J by 3 bases, 5 bases remained unmatched. CDR3 sequence (DNA): TGTGCCAGCAGTGGTAGCGGGAGGGCTCGCTACGAGCAGTACTTC. Translating gives CASSGSGRARYEQYF.

This clone was observed a single time. As DNA, the CDR3 is TGTGCCAGCAGCTTAGCGGCTGGACGGCCTCAGGCTAACTATGGCTACACCTTC. Translation gives CASSLAAGRPQANYGYTF. This sequence joins TRBV7-6 and TRBJ1-2; D unresolved. The CDR3 loop spans 18 amino acids. V lost 0 bases to trimming and J lost 0 bases, with 17 bases between them. Germline loops: CDR1 SGHVS, CDR2 FNYEAQ.

This chain links TRBV2 with TRBJ2-1; 7 bases fit TRBD2. V was clipped by 6 bases and J by 8 bases; unmatched bases: 7. Germline V lookup: CDR1 SNHLY, CDR2 FYNNEI. This CDR3 region has 13 residues. The CDR3 is CASRGGREDEQFF. The DNA for the CDR3 is TGTGCCAGCAGGGGGGGGAGGGAAGATGAGCAGTTCTTC.

The rearrangement uses TRBV29-1 and TRBJ2-2; 14 positions match TRBD2. After removal of 7 bases from V and 8 bases from J, the junction contained 12 bases not matched to a gene. The CDR3 has 16 residues. Germline CDR1 reads SQVTM; CDR2 reads ANQGSEA. The CDR3 sequence: CSGTSGTSGSLGELFF. For the CDR3, the DNA is TGCAGCGGAACCTCCGGGACTAGCGGGAGTCTAGGGGAGCTGTTTTTT.

This rearrangement joins TRBV29-1 to TRBJ2-7; 11 nucleotides line up with TRBD2. Germline loops: CDR1 SQVTM, CDR2 ANQGSEA. The V segment lost 5 bases and the J segment 2 bases; nucleotides outside the gene matches: 8. This CDR3 spans 15 amino acids. The CDR3 DNA reads as TGCAGCGTTTTAGGGCTAGCGGGAGGAACCTACGAGCAGTACTTC. Translation gives CSVLGLAGGTYEQYF.

The chain recombines TRBV4-1 with TRBJ2-3; 7 bases align to TRBD2. With 2 bases clipped from V and 3 bases from J, the junction kept 8 bases outside the gene matches. CDR3 length: 16 amino acids. Germline V gene data show CDR1 as MGHRA and CDR2 as YSYEKL. The DNA for the CDR3 is TGCGCCAGCAGCCAACCCCGGTCCGGGAGGACAGATACGCAGTATTTT. Translating it yields CASSQPRSGRTDTQYF.

This chain joins TRBV5-1 and TRBJ2-7, with 9 bases matching TRBD1. V shed 4 bases and J 1 base; nucleotides not matched to a gene: 0. CDR1 and CDR2 from the germline V gene are SGHRS and YFSETQ. The CDR3 is 13 amino acids. This CDR3 is CASSGQGSYEQYF. The CDR3 DNA is TGCGCCAGCAGCGGACAGGGGTCCTACGAGCAGTACTTC.

The rearrangement joins TRBV28 to TRBJ2-5; D possibly corresponds to TRBD2 (6 bases). The CDR3 is made up of 14 amino acids. CDR1 is MDHEN, CDR2 SYDVKM, per germline. The V and J ends lost 4 bases and 4 bases respectively, with 13 bases between them. CDR3 in amino acids: CASSSPGVPETQYF. The CDR3 region has the DNA TGTGCCAGCAGTTCGCCGGGAGTCCCAGAGACCCAGTACTTC.

The rearrangement uses TRBV11-2 and TRBJ1-3; possibly TRBD1 for D (5 bases). Trimming removed 0 bases at V and 0 bases at J, with 6 bases between. Germline lookup yields CDR1 SGHAT and CDR2 FQNNGV. The length of the CDR3 is 15 residues. CDR3 DNA sequence: TGTGCCAGCAGCTTAGAGGGGGACTCTGGAAACACCATATATTTT. Residues: CASSLEGDSGNTIYF.

The J gene is TRBJ2-5, the V gene TRBV28; 7 bases are shared with TRBD2. The J call could be wrong; TRBJ2-7 is a better fit for the DNA end. The germline gives CDR1 MDHEN, CDR2 SYDVKM. The CDR3 contains 14 residues. The CDR3 DNA reads as TGTGCCAGCAAAAATAGCTTGGGGGGGGACGAGCAGTACTTC. This codes for CASKNSLGGDEQYF.

The chain has TRBV6-6 and TRBJ2-3; TRBD2 agrees at 10 bases. V lost 10 bases to trimming and J lost 2 bases; unmatched junction nucleotides: 12. Germline loops: CDR1 MNHNY, CDR2 SVGAGI (reference sequence). CDR3 length: 16 amino acids. CDR3 sequence (DNA): TGTGCCACCGCTAAAATAGCGGGAGGCACCACAGATACGCAGTATTTT. Translated: CATAKIAGGTTDTQYF.

This sequence joins TRBV27 and TRBJ1-5; unclear D gene. The V end lost 8 bases, the J end lost 10 bases, and 21 bases lay between the germline ends. This CDR3 contains 14 residues. Germline CDR1 is MNHEY and CDR2 is SMNVEV (reference sequence). This CDR3 is CASAPVGGRGPQHF. CDR3 coding DNA: TGTGCCAGCGCCCCGGTGGGAGGGCGAGGCCCCCAGCATTTT.

This chain connects TRBV27 to TRBJ1-3, with D perhaps matching TRBD1 (6 bases). CDR3 length: 15 amino acids. Between the trimmed V and J ends, which lost 2 bases and 2 bases, there was a span of 10 bases. The germline gives CDR1 MNHEY, CDR2 SMNVEV (reference sequence). DNA for the CDR3: TGTGCCAGCAGTTTAATCGCAGGGGCTGGAAACACCATATATTTT. Its protein is CASSLIAGAGNTIYF.

The rearrangement joins TRBV6-1 to TRBJ2-7; tentatively, D is TRBD2 (6 bases). Germline V gives CDR1 MNHNS, CDR2 SASEGT. V was clipped by 6 bases and J by 4 bases, with 13 bases between them. The CDR3 has 13 residues. The CDR3, as DNA: TGTGCCAGCAGATTTAGCGGTGGATACGAGCAGTACTTC. This encodes CASRFSGGYEQYF.

CDR3: CASSQTVGLAGGDEQYF. In DNA form, the CDR3 reads TGCGCCAGCAGCCAAACAGTTGGACTAGCGGGAGGGGACGAGCAGTACTTC. V and J are TRBV5-1 and TRBJ2-7; TRBD2 matches at 15 bases. The CDR3 is made up of 17 amino acids. J lost 5 bases, V lost 4 bases, and 10 bases had no gene match. The germline gives CDR1 SGHRS, CDR2 YFSETQ.

J is TRBJ2-3 and V is TRBV7-6; 12 bases agree with TRBD2. This CDR3 region has 19 residues. The germline CDR1 and CDR2 sequences are SGHVS and FNYEAQ. V was clipped by 2 bases and J by 3 bases; unmatched bases: 12. This CDR3 reads CASSLRLAGEGFSTDTQYF. CDR3 bases: TGTGCCAGCAGCTTACGACTAGCGGGAGAGGGTTTTTCAACAGATACGCAGTATTTT.

CDR3 loop: CASNGQGLGAFF. CDR3 in DNA: TGCGCCAGCAATGGACAGGGCCTGGGGGCTTTCTTT. This chain connects TRBV10-2 to TRBJ1-1, with 8 bases lining up with TRBD1. Unmatched junction bases numbered 9, after V lost 7 bases and J lost 11 bases. CDR1 WSHSY and CDR2 SAAADI come from the germline V gene. The CDR3 covers 12 residues.

V is TRBV19 and J is TRBJ2-7, with TRBD1 matching 9 bases. The CDR3 spans 15 residues. In germline, CDR1 is LNHDA, CDR2 SQIVND (reference sequence). J gave up 4 bases and V 6 bases, and 10 bases lay outside the gene matches. The CDR3 DNA sequence: TGTGCCAGTAGCCTACCGGGACAGGGTAAATACGAGCAGTACTTC. This translates into CASSLPGQGKYEQYF. The variable domain in full, completed from reference TRBV19 and TRBJ2-7, reads DGGITQSPKYLFRKEGQNVTLSCEQNLNHDAMYWYRQDPGQGLRLIYYSQIVNDFQKGDIAEGYSVSREKKESFPLTVTSAQKNPTAFYLCASSLPGQGKYEQYFGPGTRLTVT.

The V and J genes are TRBV7-9 and TRBJ1-5; 10 positions agree with TRBD1. The trim removed 3 bases at V and 1 base at J, leaving 9 bases unmatched. Germline loops: CDR1 SEHNR, CDR2 FQNEAQ (reference sequence). The CDR3 is 18 amino acids. CDR3 sequence reads: CASSLAPGQGKSNQPQHF. Written as DNA, the CDR3 is TGTGCCAGCAGCTTGGCCCCGGGACAGGGGAAAAGCAATCAGCCCCAGCATTTT.

The chain couples TRBV6-5 to TRBJ1-3, with a weak D call TRBD1 (5 bases). The length of the CDR3 is 13 residues. Germline V gene lookup returns CDR1 MNHEY and CDR2 SVGAGI. The germline V and J ends were trimmed by 6 bases and 4 bases, with 10 bases remaining between them. The CDR3 is CASRTEAGNTIYF. DNA for the CDR3: TGTGCCAGCAGGACAGAAGCGGGAAACACCATATATTTT.